This T cell receptor (beta chain) was obtained from a study of blood T cell repertoires in COVID-19. Study-level information: The United States, Italy and Spain supplied acute and convalescent COVID-19 samples. Sources were T cells, B-cell-depleted T cells, or PBMCs; the material itself was cDNA or gDNA.

CDR3 length: 13 residues. The germline V gene encodes CDR1 KGHSH and CDR2 LQKENI. The V end lost 3 bases, the J end lost 1 base, and 6 bases lay between the germline ends. As originally analysed: Reference gene primer amplification yielded estimated nucleated cell counts. The table came from immunoSEQ multiplex PCR; TCRdb's copy has only in-frame clones and leaves some out. That table gives V, J and clone size, and the DNA gave D and trimming. This sample has 200,000 or so clones, with roughly 79% found just once. V usage is TRBV18 and J usage is TRBJ2-5; D gene unclear. This clonotype originated in a human donor with acute or convalescent COVID-19. The donor label of this sample is uncertain. Material: peripheral blood. CDR3 residues: CASSPGIQETQYF. Here the CDR3 DNA reads TGTGCCAGCTCACCTGGCATCCAAGAGACCCAGTACTTC.